This note documents a single T cell receptor (beta chain) sequence. Its antigen target is currently unknown. Base quality data are lacking; no much larger clone is found one base away. TCRbeta CDR3 regions were profiled with the immunoSEQ Assay using bias-controlled multiplex PCR amplification of genomic DNA. In the original analysis: To quantify the absolute abundance of each unique TCRbeta CDR3 region, the sequences were collapsed and filtered. Differential abundance was tested with a binomial (Fisher-equivalent) model and with a beta-binomial model adding time-dependent variance fitted from healthy donors. Clones with fewer than 5 combined templates were removed, and a clone was called differentially abundant if the clone's Benjamini-Hochberg FDR was below 0.01. Beta-binomial variance was modeled as a function of total template count across the two samples using the form v = (b*log(k)+a)^2. The table comes from immuneACCESS by way of TCRdb, which keeps in-frame sequences with V and J called. Part of the clones is missing from these tables; in studies checked, under half for an unresolved V gene and the rest for unknown reasons. V, J and clone size are taken as reported in that table, and D and trimming were inferred from the DNA itself. This sample gives under 150,000 clones in total; around 88% of them show up just once. The ten biggest clones cover approximately 8% of the sample.

CDR1 and CDR2, looked up from the germline V gene, are SGHTA and FQGNSA. Including cysteine and phenylalanine, the CDR3 has 13 amino acids. This entry keeps only the CDR3 DNA: 39 bases, framed from base 1. V loses 1 base of germline sequence and J loses 8 bases, and the interval between the two ends is 6 bases. The data were taken from a study of identifying expanded T cells in peripheral blood (dated by TCRdb to between 2019 and 2020). With regard to the full study: Technical replicates were generated by sequencing separate aliquots of the same genomic DNA pool, and four replicates were compared pairwise.

No immune events such as infections were documented for the healthy donors during the collection period. Healthy-donor blood repertoires served as a training cohort to calibrate time-dependent variance in a beta-binomial model of T-cell clone differential abundance. There were some 10 healthy donors in the training cohort, of whom 3 were female and 7 were male. On average the donors were around 41 years old, and their ages spanned roughly 29 to 64 years. Whole blood, obtained from a commercial supplier, was collected from each healthy donor at three time points spaced roughly 2 weeks apart. For immunosequencing, genomic DNA was extracted from unsorted whole blood. The study at large found these results: The binomial model flagged approximately 1.2 differentially abundant clones between technical replicates, compared with about 16.4 over approximately two weeks and about 20 over about four weeks. The authors expected that over much longer intervals, such as months to years, biological variance in healthy repertoires might increase even further. Both the number of clones called differentially abundant and the false-positive rate were significantly reduced by the beta-binomial model across all healthy-donor time intervals. Variance in clone template counts between approximately two-week samples significantly increased with total template count across all healthy donors.

The receptor's source is a person aged 18 to 75 in good health. The sample taken for sequencing was blood. This chain is built from TRBV7-2 and TRBJ1-6; the D segment cannot be called with confidence. The nucleotide sequence is TGTGCCAGCAGCTTAGGCTCCGATTCACCCCTCCACTTT. This encodes CASSLGSDSPLHF. With all but the CDR3 taken from the reference TRBV7-2 and TRBJ1-6 genes, the full variable domain is: GAGVSQSPSNKVTEKGKDVELRCDPISGHTALYWYRQSLGQGLEFLIYFQGNSAPDKSGLPSDRFSAERTGGSVSTLTIQRTQQEDSAVYLCASSLGSDSPLHFGNGTRLTVT.